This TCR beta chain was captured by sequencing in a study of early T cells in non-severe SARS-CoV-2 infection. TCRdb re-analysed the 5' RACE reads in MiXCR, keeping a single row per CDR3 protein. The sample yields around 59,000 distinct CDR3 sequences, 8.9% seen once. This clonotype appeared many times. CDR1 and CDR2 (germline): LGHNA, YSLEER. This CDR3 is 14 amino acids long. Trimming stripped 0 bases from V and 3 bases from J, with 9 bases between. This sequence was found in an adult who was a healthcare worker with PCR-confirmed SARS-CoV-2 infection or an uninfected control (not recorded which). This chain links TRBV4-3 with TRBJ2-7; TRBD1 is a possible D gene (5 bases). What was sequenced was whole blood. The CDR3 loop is CASSQDAGLYEQYF. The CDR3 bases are TGCGCCAGCAGCCAAGATGCAGGGCTCTACGAGCAGTACTTC.